Listed below are T cell receptor beta chains from one sample, sequenced in a study of T cell responses to AZD1222 COVID-19 vaccine. Sequencing was performed with immunoSEQ multiplex PCR; in TCRdb, only in-frame clones are kept and a portion is missing. This table has about 94,000 clones, around 89% appearing once. The specimen was peripheral blood, collected 28 days after the second AZD1222 dose. The receptors come from an adult who received the AZD1222 COVID-19 vaccine. CDR3s include the opening cysteine and the closing phenylalanine or tryptophan. A D gene is named only where the DNA matches it firmly. For some rows the clone size is stated as once, few or many, or as a class when expanded; others skip it.

TRBJ2-7	NA	TRBD1	TRBV28	TGTGCCAGCAGTTTATTGCCGGACAGGGGGCGAAACGAGCAGTACTTC	CASSLLPDRGRNEQYF
TRBJ1-1	NA	NA	TRBV29-1	TGCAGCGGTAACCGGGGCCTCGGGGAAGCTTTCTTT	CSGNRGLGEAFF
TRBJ2-1	NA	NA	TRBV12-3/TRBV12-4	TGTGCCAGCAGTAAACGGACCTACAATGAGCAGTTCTTC	CASSKRTYNEQFF
TRBJ1-1	once	NA	TRBV10-3	TGTGCCATCAAGGAGGGGGAAAACACTGAAGCTTTCTTT	CAIKEGENTEAFF
TRBJ1-2	NA	NA	TRBV14	TGTGCCAGCAGCCAGGTCAGGACCTATGGCTACACCTTC	CASSQVRTYGYTF
TRBJ1-3	NA	NA	TRBV9	TGTGCCAGCAGCTACGGACAGCAAGGAAACACCATATATTTT	CASSYGQQGNTIYF
TRBJ2-3	NA	NA	TRBV4-1	TGCGCCAGCAGCCAAGAGCCGGGGCGCGGAGATACGCAGTATTTT	CASSQEPGRGDTQYF
TRBJ1-3	NA	NA	TRBV4-3	TGCGCCAGCAGCCAAGAATCGGGGGGCATTCCTGGAAACACCATATATTTT	CASSQESGGIPGNTIYF
TRBJ1-2	NA	TRBD1	TRBV9	TGTGCCAGCAGCGGCCGGGACAGGGACGACTATGGCTACACCTTC	CASSGRDRDDYGYTF
TRBJ1-5	once	TRBD1	TRBV5-6	TGTGCCAGCAGCTTCCAGGGGGCTGGAGGTCAGCCCCAGCATTTT	CASSFQGAGGQPQHF
TRBJ1-3	NA	TRBD1	TRBV28	TGTGCCAGCAGTTTAGGGGTGACAGGGGGAATTGGAAACACCATATATTTT	CASSLGVTGGIGNTIYF
TRBJ1-3	NA	NA	TRBV5-1	TGCGCCAGCAGCTTGGATCGCCGTCGCTCTGGAAACACCATATATTTT	CASSLDRRRSGNTIYF
TRBJ2-5	once	NA	TRBV9	TGTGCCAGCAGCGTAGGCGGTTGGGGACCCCAAGAGACCCAGTACTTC	CASSVGGWGPQETQYF
TRBJ2-7	once	TRBD2	TRBV5-1	TGCGCCAGCAGCGAGAGCGGGACTAGCGGGTACGAGCAGTACTTC	CASSESGTSGYEQYF
TRBJ2-5	few	TRBD1	TRBV4-1	TGCGCCAGCAGGATTCGACAGGGGAAAGAGACCCAGTACTTC	CASRIRQGKETQYF
TRBJ1-1	NA	TRBD1	TRBV19	TGTGCCAGTAGTATCCCGGGACAGGGGAAGACTGAAGCTTTCTTT	CASSIPGQGKTEAFF
TRBJ2-5	NA	TRBD2	TRBV28	TGTGCCAGCAGTTCCCCCCTTGGCGGGAGGATGGAGACCCAGTACTTC	CASSSPLGGRMETQYF
TRBJ1-4	NA	NA	TRBV7-2	TGTGCCAGCAGCTTAGTAGGGACATTAGATGAAAAACTGTTTTTT	CASSLVGTLDEKLFF
TRBJ1-1	NA	NA	TRBV5-3	TGTGCCAGAAGCCCGTGGGGAGGCAACACTGAAGCTTTCTTT	CARSPWGGNTEAFF
TRBJ1-2	once	NA	TRBV9	TGTGCCAGCAGACCTCTCCGACAGGATGGCTACACCTTC	CASRPLRQDGYTF
TRBJ1-1	NA	NA	TRBV30	TGTGCCTGGAGTCCCCCCTATAGGGGGGACACTGAAGCTTTCTTT	CAWSPPYRGDTEAFF
TRBJ2-5	once	NA	TRBV27	TGTGCCAGCAGTTTTTTAGGGGACCAGACCCAGTACTTC	CASSFLGDQTQYF
TRBJ1-5	NA	NA	TRBV28	TGTGCCAGCAGCCGGACGGTGAATCAGCCCCAGCATTTT	CASSRTVNQPQHF
TRBJ2-1	NA	NA	TRBV5-5	TGTGCCAGCAGCTTGGTGGGGGAGTACAATGAGCAGTTCTTC	CASSLVGEYNEQFF
TRBJ2-6	NA	NA	TRBV28	TGTGCCAGCAGTTTTCGTGGACAAGGAGCCTCTGGGGCCAACGTCCTGACTTTC	CASSFRGQGASGANVLTF
TRBJ1-6	NA	TRBD1	TRBV27	TGTGCCAGCAGTTTATTGGGACAGCTACCCTTATTAAGCTCCTATAATTCACCCCTCCACTTT	CASSLLGQLPLLSSYNSPLHF
TRBJ1-1	NA	NA	TRBV5-1	TGCGCCAGCAGCTTATCGGGACAGAACACTGAAGCTTTCTTT	CASSLSGQNTEAFF
TRBJ1-2	NA	NA	TRBV29-1	TGCAGCGTGGTTGGCGCAGGGGCCTATGGCTACACCTTC	CSVVGAGAYGYTF
TRBJ2-7	NA	NA	TRBV2	TGTGCCAGCAGTGAGTCCCAAAACTACGAGCAGTACTTC	CASSESQNYEQYF
TRBJ1-1	NA	TRBD1	TRBV19	TGTGCCAGTAGTATCTTCTGGACAGGGCGTAACACTGAAGCTTTCTTT	CASSIFWTGRNTEAFF
TRBJ2-3	NA	TRBD1	TRBV6-5	TGTGCCAGCAGTTCCCCGGGACAGGGGCGATCGTATTTT	CASSSPGQGRSYF
TRBJ2-7	NA	TRBD1	TRBV15	TGTGCCACCAGCATCGGACAGGGCATAAGGTACGAGCAGTACTTC	CATSIGQGIRYEQYF
TRBJ1-1	few	NA	TRBV5-1	TGCGCCAGCAGGTCGCGGGGGCAGAACACTGAAGCTTTCTTT	CASRSRGQNTEAFF
TRBJ1-3	NA	NA	TRBV11-3	TGTGCCAGCAGCCCCCGCTTTTCTCAGCGCCTCTCTGGAAACACCATATATTTT	CASSPRFSQRLSGNTIYF
TRBJ1-1	NA	TRBD1	TRBV5-6	TGTGCCAGCAGCTTGACAGGGGCCAGAACTGAAGCTTTCTTT	CASSLTGARTEAFF
TRBJ2-2	NA	TRBD1	TRBV19	TGTGCCAGCCAACCGGACAGGGACACCGGGGAGCTGTTTTTT	CASQPDRDTGELFF
TRBJ2-3	NA	NA	TRBV5-4	TGTGCCAGCAGCTTGGGAAAGCTCGCTAGCACAGATACGCAGTATTTT	CASSLGKLASTDTQYF
TRBJ2-7	NA	TRBD2	TRBV29-1	TGCAGCGTTGATCCAAGCGGGATTGGTGAGCAGTACTTC	CSVDPSGIGEQYF
TRBJ2-7	few	NA	TRBV12-3/TRBV12-4	TGTGCCAGCAGTTACGGCTCCTCCTACGAGCAGTACTTC	CASSYGSSYEQYF
TRBJ2-1	NA	NA	TRBV4-1	TGCGCCAGCAGCCAATTGGGGAATGAGCAGTTCTTC	CASSQLGNEQFF
TRBJ2-7	NA	TRBD2	TRBV11-3	TGTGCCAGCAGCCCTCTAAGCGGGGGGGCCTCCTACGAGCAGTACTTC	CASSPLSGGASYEQYF
TRBJ1-2	NA	NA	TRBV28	TGTGCCAGCAGTTTCGCGGCAGCCAATAACTATGGCTACACCTTC	CASSFAAANNYGYTF
TRBJ1-3	NA	NA	TRBV15	TGTGCCACCAGCAGAGAGGCTGGGGGTGGTGGAAACACCATATATTTT	CATSREAGGGGNTIYF
TRBJ2-5	NA	TRBD1	TRBV18	TGTGCCAGCTCACCACTCCGGGACAGCCAAGAGACCCAGTACTTC	CASSPLRDSQETQYF
TRBJ2-1	NA	NA	TRBV5-4	TGTGCCAGCAGCTTCGAGTCTGAGCAGTTCTTC	CASSFESEQFF
TRBJ1-2	NA	NA	TRBV30	TGTGCCTGGAGTGTACAAGGGGCGGCTGGCTACACCTTC	CAWSVQGAAGYTF
TRBJ2-1	NA	TRBD2	TRBV19	TGTGCCAGCGGGACTAGCGTCAATGAGCAGTTCTTC	CASGTSVNEQFF
TRBJ1-1	NA	NA	TRBV7-9	TGTGCCAGCAGCTTCGGGGGGGATGGAGCTTTCTTT	CASSFGGDGAFF
TRBJ2-5	NA	NA	TRBV11-2	TGTGCCAGCAGCTTAGATCTGCACGGTCAAGAGACCCAGTACTTC	CASSLDLHGQETQYF
TRBJ2-3	NA	NA	TRBV5-1	TGCGCCAGCAGCTTGGCCTCGGTAATAGCTGCCACAGATACGCAGTATTTT	CASSLASVIAATDTQYF
TRBJ2-7	NA	NA	TRBV21-1	TGTGCCAGCAGCAAAGAGGGACAGGTAACTTACGAGCAGTACTTC	CASSKEGQVTYEQYF
TRBJ1-1	NA	NA	TRBV5-4	TGTGCCAGCAGCTTGTATCCCGGGGCTCCGAACACTGAAGCTTTCTTT	CASSLYPGAPNTEAFF
TRBJ1-3	NA	NA	TRBV28	TGTGCTGGGGAGAGTAACTCTGGAAACACCATATATTTT	CAGESNSGNTIYF
TRBJ1-5	few	NA	TRBV28	TGTGCCAGCACTGAGACAGTGCAGCCCCAGCATTTT	CASTETVQPQHF
TRBJ1-3	NA	NA	TRBV7-8	TGTGCCAGCAGCTTAGCGCGGGGAGCTGGAAACACCATATATTTT	CASSLARGAGNTIYF
TRBJ1-1	NA	TRBD1	TRBV11-1	TGTGCCAGCAGTAGACAGGGCGACACTGAAGCTTTCTTT	CASSRQGDTEAFF
TRBJ1-6	NA	TRBD1	TRBV6-5	TGTGCCAGCAGTTACAGGGCAGGGGGCACGAATTCACCCCTCCACTTT	CASSYRAGGTNSPLHF
TRBJ2-3	NA	NA	TRBV19	TGTGCCAGTAGTATATCCTGGCGGAACACAGATACGCAGTATTTT	CASSISWRNTDTQYF
TRBJ2-7	NA	TRBD2	TRBV29-1	TGCAGCGTGGGGGAGGGAGGGCCCGGTATGCAGTACTTC	CSVGEGGPGMQYF